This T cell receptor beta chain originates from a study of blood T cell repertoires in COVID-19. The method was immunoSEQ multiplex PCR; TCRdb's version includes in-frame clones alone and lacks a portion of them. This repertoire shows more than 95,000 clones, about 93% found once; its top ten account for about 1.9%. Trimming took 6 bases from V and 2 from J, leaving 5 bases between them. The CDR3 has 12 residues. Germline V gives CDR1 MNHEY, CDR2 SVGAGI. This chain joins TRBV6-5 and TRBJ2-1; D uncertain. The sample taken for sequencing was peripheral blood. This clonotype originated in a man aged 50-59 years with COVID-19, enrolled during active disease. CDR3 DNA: TGTGCCAGCAGGTCGGCCTACAATGAGCAGTTCTTC. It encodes CASRSAYNEQFF.